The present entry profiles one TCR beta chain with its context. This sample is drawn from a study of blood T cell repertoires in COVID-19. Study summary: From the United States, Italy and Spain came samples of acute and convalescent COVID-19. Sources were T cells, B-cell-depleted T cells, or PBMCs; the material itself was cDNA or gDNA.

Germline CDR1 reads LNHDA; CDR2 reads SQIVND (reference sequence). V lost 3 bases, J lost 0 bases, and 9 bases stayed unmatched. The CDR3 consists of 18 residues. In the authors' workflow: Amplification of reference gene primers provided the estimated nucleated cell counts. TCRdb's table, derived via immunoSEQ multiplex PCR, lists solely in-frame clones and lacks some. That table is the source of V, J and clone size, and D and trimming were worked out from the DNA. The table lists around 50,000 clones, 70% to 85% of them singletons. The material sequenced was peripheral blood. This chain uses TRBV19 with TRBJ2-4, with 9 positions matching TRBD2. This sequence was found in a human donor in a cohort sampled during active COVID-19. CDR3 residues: CASSMVAGGPRAKNIQYF. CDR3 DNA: TGTGCCAGTAGTATGGTGGCGGGAGGGCCTAGAGCCAAAAACATTCAGTACTTC.